These 20 T cell receptor beta chains were all obtained from the same sample, sequenced in a study of Ad26.COV2.S vaccination and SARS-CoV-2 variants. The treatment is: about 20 received Ad26.COV2.S at low or high dose, single or two shots; about 5 received placebo; per-sample allocation not given. Sample collection was performed on day 63 after the first vaccine or placebo injection. Clones were read by immunoSEQ multiplex PCR, and TCRdb kept only the in-frame ones, dropping some. In the table there are 380,000 or so clones, 80% to 90% of which are singletons. The sequencing here drew on peripheral blood, taken in a trial of Ad26.COV2.S vaccine versus placebo. These receptor sequences come from a person aged 18-60 years who received the Ad26.COV2.S COVID-19 vaccine or a placebo.

The V gene is TRBV2, the J gene TRBJ2-7; TRBD1 might be the D (6 bases). Trimming removed 11 bases from V and 5 bases from J, with 13 bases in between. The CDR3 spans 11 residues. Per the germline V gene, CDR1 is SNHLY and CDR2 is FYNNEI. CDR3 residues: CACPRGDEQYF. As DNA, the CDR3 is TGTGCCTGCCCCAGGGGAGACGAGCAGTACTTC.

The chain joins TRBV5-6 to TRBJ2-1; D uncertain. Germline CDR1 SGHDT, CDR2 YYEEEE. Trimming cost V 1 base and J 7 bases, with 3 bases left between them. This CDR3 has 11 residues. Written as DNA, the CDR3 is TGTGCCAGCAGCTTGTTTAATGAGCAGTTCTTC. Translating it yields CASSLFNEQFF.

The rearrangement joins TRBV19 to TRBJ1-2; TRBD1 matches at 7 bases. The CDR3 spans 14 residues. With V trimmed by 5 bases and J by 3 bases, 6 bases remained unmatched. Germline-derived CDR1 and CDR2 are LNHDA and SQIVND (reference sequence). This CDR3 is CASSAQGTYYGYTF. The DNA of the CDR3 is TGTGCCAGTAGTGCACAGGGGACCTACTATGGCTACACCTTC.

V and J are TRBV4-2 and TRBJ1-3; 7 nucleotides align to TRBD1. The CDR3 runs to 18 residues. With 0 bases clipped from V and 0 bases from J, the junction kept 8 bases outside the gene matches. The germline V gene has CDR1 LGHNA and CDR2 YNFKEQ. CDR3 bases: TGTGCCAGCAGCCAAGATTACGGGACAGCTGGCTCTGGAAACACCATATATTTT. This sequence encodes CASSQDYGTAGSGNTIYF.

The rearrangement links TRBV29-1 to TRBJ1-2; 7 nucleotides agree with TRBD1. The CDR3 consists of 12 residues. The trim removed 1 base at V and 7 bases at J, leaving 3 bases unmatched. Germline loops: CDR1 SQVTM, CDR2 ANQGSEA. The CDR3 sequence: CSVEGTGGGYTF. The CDR3 DNA follows: TGCAGCGTTGAAGGGACAGGCGGTGGCTACACCTTC.

V usage is TRBV5-4 and J usage is TRBJ1-1; weak D call: TRBD1 (5 bases). Trimming took 9 bases from V and 4 from J, leaving 19 bases between them. The CDR3 length is 14 residues. From germline, CDR1 is SGHNT and CDR2 YYREEE (reference sequence). The CDR3 DNA reads as TGTGCCATCTCCCAAATTCAGGGCCGCACTGAAGCTTTCTTT. Its translation is CAISQIQGRTEAFF. The whole variable domain, filled in from reference TRBV5-4 and TRBJ1-1, reads ETGVTQSPTHLIKTRGQQVTLRCSSQSGHNTVSWYQQALGQGPQFIFQYYREEENGRGNFPPRFSGLQFPNYSSELNVNALELDDSALYLCAISQIQGRTEAFFGQGTRLTVV.

This chain links TRBV18 with TRBJ2-7; D gene unclear. Germline CDR1 is KGHSH and CDR2 is LQKENI. This CDR3 is 12 amino acids long. V lost 3 bases and J 6 bases, leaving 9 bases between the germline ends. The CDR3 region has the DNA TGTGCCAGCTCACCCCAGGAAGGCGAGCAGTACTTC. Its protein is CASSPQEGEQYF.

This rearrangement joins TRBV3-1 (or the pseudogene TRBV3-2) to TRBJ1-2, with 7 bases identical to TRBD1. This CDR3 comprises 15 residues. The germline CDR1 and CDR2 sequences are LGHDT and YNNKEL (reference sequence). V dropped 4 bases and J dropped 5; count of bases not matched to a gene: 10. This chain's CDR3 is CASSPRAGGSYGYTF. The CDR3 DNA reads TGTGCCAGCAGCCCCCGCGCAGGGGGATCGTATGGCTACACCTTC.

This clone was found many times. V usage is TRBV5-1 and J usage is TRBJ2-2; tentatively, D is TRBD2 (5 bases). The CDR3 loop spans 14 amino acids. Trimming removed 3 bases from V and 1 base from J, with 7 bases in between. The germline CDR1 and CDR2 sequences are SGHRS and YFSETQ. CDR3 nucleotides: TGCGCCAGCAGCTCGGGATGGAACACCGGGGAGCTGTTTTTT. Translating it yields CASSSGWNTGELFF.

This chain links TRBV7-2 with TRBJ2-7; TRBD1 matches at 7 bases. With 5 bases clipped from V and 4 bases from J, the junction kept 8 bases outside the gene matches. From germline, CDR1 is SGHTA and CDR2 FQGNSA. This CDR3 has 14 residues. The CDR3: CASSRSPGQYEQYF. The CDR3 region has the DNA TGTGCCAGCAGCCGGAGTCCGGGACAGTACGAGCAGTACTTC. The full variable domain, rest sourced from reference TRBV7-2 and TRBJ2-7, is GAGVSQSPSNKVTEKGKDVELRCDPISGHTALYWYRQSLGQGLEFLIYFQGNSAPDKSGLPSDRFSAERTGGSVSTLTIQRTQQEDSAVYLCASSRSPGQYEQYFGPGTRLTVT.

The DNA for the CDR3 is TGTGCCAGCAGTGAATGGGGGGGGAACACTGAAGCTTTCTTT. As protein: CASSEWGGNTEAFF. The rearrangement joins TRBV6-1 to TRBJ1-1; D might be TRBD1 (5 bases). The CDR3 has 14 amino acids. From germline, CDR1 is MNHNS and CDR2 SASEGT. The germline V and J ends were trimmed by 2 bases and 1 base, with 8 bases remaining between them.

The chain is built from TRBV14 and TRBJ1-1; 12 bases align to TRBD1. There are 18 residues in the CDR3. Germline values: CDR1 SGHDN, CDR2 FVKESK. V was pared by 6 bases and J by 4 bases, with 15 bases of the junction left unmatched. In DNA form, the CDR3 reads TGTGCCAGCAGGCGGCCCCGGGACAGGGGGCCTGAGGGCACTGAAGCTTTCTTT. Translating gives CASRRPRDRGPEGTEAFF.

With respect to this clone: Other DNA variants within this sample encode the same CDR3. The rearrangement links TRBV3-1 (or the pseudogene TRBV3-2) to TRBJ1-3, with D unresolved. The germline V gene has CDR1 LGHDT and CDR2 YNNKEL (reference sequence). The CDR3 has 12 residues. Trimming shortened V by 4 bases and J by 4 bases, and 5 bases separated the two germline ends. Here the CDR3 DNA reads TGTGCCAGCAGCCTTTCGGGAAACACCATATATTTT. Encoded protein: CASSLSGNTIYF.

V usage is TRBV9 and J usage is TRBJ1-2, with D hard to call. The germline V and J ends were trimmed by 0 bases and 4 bases, with 13 bases remaining between them. The CDR3 extends over 15 amino acids. Looked up from germline, CDR1 is SGDLS and CDR2 is YYNGEE. The DNA of the CDR3 is TGTGCCAGCAGCGTAGCATCGAGGATCTCCTATGGCTACACCTTC. Translated: CASSVASRISYGYTF.

This clone was observed a few times. This rearrangement joins TRBV11-3 to TRBJ2-2; D is unresolved. Germline assignment: CDR1 SGHNT and CDR2 YENEEA. The CDR3 consists of 13 residues. Trimming removed 4 bases at V and 7 bases at J, with 10 bases between. CDR3 loop: CASSSRTSGELFF. In DNA, the CDR3 is TGTGCCAGCAGCTCCCGGACCAGCGGGGAGCTGTTTTTT.

V gene TRBV19 combines with J gene TRBJ2-7, with 8 nucleotides matching TRBD1. The CDR3 is made up of 15 amino acids. The V gene end was trimmed by 4 bases and the J gene end by 4 bases; junction bases not matched to a gene: 9. CDR1 and CDR2 (germline): LNHDA, SQIVND (reference sequence). The CDR3, as DNA: TGTGCCAGTAGTAGTCGGGCAGGGGGCAGGTACGAGCAGTACTTC. Translated: CASSSRAGGRYEQYF.

This chain joins TRBV4-1 and TRBJ2-3; 9 positions match TRBD2. V dropped 4 bases and J dropped 4; count of bases not matched to a gene: 3. The CDR3 is made up of 14 amino acids. Germline V gives CDR1 MGHRA, CDR2 YSYEKL. The CDR3 protein is CASSPRGGSDTQYF. CDR3 nucleotides: TGCGCCAGCAGCCCGCGGGGGGGGTCAGATACGCAGTATTTT.

This chain uses TRBV5-1 with TRBJ2-1; D is undetermined. The germline V and J ends were trimmed by 1 base and 4 bases, with 6 bases remaining between them. This CDR3 region has 13 residues. Germline V gene data show CDR1 as SGHRS and CDR2 as YFSETQ. This CDR3 is CASSLREYNEQFF. The DNA for the CDR3 is TGCGCCAGCAGCTTGCGAGAATACAATGAGCAGTTCTTC.

This clone was counted once. The rearrangement joins TRBV5-4 to TRBJ2-7, with D possibly called TRBD1 or TRBD2 (6 bases each). V gave up 3 bases and J gave up 5 bases, with 15 bases separating them. The CDR3 runs to 14 residues. CDR1 is SGHNT, CDR2 YYREEE, per germline (reference sequence). CDR3 amino acids: CASSSGFGGNEQYF. CDR3 nucleotides: TGTGCCAGCAGCTCGGGGTTCGGGGGCAACGAGCAGTACTTC.

V and J are TRBV19 and TRBJ1-5; no clear D gene. Germline V gene data show CDR1 as LNHDA and CDR2 as SQIVND (reference sequence). The V and J ends lost 8 bases and 4 bases respectively, with 18 bases between them. The CDR3 has 15 residues. The CDR3 loop is CASSNTGSKNQPQHF. CDR3 bases: TGTGCCAGTTCTAACACGGGTTCAAAAAATCAGCCCCAGCATTTT.